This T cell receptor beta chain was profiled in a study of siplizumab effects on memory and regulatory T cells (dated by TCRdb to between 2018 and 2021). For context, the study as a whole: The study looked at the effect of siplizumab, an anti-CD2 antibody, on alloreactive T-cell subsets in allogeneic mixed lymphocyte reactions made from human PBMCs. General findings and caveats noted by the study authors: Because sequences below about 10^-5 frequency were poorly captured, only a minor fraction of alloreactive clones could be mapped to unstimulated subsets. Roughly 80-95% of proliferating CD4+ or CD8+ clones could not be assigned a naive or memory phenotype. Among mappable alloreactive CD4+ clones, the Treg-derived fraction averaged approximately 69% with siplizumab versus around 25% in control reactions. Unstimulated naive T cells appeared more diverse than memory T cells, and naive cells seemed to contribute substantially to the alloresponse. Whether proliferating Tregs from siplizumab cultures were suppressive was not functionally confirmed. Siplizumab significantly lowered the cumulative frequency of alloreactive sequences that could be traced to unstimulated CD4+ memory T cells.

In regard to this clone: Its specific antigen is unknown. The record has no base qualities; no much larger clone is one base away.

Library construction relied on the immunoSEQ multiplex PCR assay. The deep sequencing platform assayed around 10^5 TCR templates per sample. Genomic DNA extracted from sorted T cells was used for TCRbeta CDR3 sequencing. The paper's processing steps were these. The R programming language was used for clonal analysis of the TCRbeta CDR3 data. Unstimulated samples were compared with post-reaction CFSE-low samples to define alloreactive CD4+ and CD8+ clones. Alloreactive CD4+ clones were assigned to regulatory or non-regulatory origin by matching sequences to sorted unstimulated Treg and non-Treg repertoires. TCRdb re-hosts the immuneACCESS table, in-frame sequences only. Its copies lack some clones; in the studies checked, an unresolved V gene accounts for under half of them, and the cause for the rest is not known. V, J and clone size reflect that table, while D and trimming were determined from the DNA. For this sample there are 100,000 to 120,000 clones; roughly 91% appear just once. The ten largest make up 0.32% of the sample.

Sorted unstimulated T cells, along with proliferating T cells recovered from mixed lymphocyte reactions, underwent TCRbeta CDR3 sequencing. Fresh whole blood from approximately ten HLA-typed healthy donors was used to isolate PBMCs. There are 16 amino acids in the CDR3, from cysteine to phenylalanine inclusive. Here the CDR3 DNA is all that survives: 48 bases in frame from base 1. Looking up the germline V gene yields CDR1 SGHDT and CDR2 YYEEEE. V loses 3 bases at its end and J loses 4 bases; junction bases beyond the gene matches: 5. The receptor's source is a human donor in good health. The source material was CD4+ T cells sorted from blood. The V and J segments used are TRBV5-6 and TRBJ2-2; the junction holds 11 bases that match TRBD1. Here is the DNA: TGTGCCAGCAGCTCGGCCGGGACAGGGGGCACCGGGGAGCTGTTTTTT. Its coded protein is CASSSAGTGGTGELFF.